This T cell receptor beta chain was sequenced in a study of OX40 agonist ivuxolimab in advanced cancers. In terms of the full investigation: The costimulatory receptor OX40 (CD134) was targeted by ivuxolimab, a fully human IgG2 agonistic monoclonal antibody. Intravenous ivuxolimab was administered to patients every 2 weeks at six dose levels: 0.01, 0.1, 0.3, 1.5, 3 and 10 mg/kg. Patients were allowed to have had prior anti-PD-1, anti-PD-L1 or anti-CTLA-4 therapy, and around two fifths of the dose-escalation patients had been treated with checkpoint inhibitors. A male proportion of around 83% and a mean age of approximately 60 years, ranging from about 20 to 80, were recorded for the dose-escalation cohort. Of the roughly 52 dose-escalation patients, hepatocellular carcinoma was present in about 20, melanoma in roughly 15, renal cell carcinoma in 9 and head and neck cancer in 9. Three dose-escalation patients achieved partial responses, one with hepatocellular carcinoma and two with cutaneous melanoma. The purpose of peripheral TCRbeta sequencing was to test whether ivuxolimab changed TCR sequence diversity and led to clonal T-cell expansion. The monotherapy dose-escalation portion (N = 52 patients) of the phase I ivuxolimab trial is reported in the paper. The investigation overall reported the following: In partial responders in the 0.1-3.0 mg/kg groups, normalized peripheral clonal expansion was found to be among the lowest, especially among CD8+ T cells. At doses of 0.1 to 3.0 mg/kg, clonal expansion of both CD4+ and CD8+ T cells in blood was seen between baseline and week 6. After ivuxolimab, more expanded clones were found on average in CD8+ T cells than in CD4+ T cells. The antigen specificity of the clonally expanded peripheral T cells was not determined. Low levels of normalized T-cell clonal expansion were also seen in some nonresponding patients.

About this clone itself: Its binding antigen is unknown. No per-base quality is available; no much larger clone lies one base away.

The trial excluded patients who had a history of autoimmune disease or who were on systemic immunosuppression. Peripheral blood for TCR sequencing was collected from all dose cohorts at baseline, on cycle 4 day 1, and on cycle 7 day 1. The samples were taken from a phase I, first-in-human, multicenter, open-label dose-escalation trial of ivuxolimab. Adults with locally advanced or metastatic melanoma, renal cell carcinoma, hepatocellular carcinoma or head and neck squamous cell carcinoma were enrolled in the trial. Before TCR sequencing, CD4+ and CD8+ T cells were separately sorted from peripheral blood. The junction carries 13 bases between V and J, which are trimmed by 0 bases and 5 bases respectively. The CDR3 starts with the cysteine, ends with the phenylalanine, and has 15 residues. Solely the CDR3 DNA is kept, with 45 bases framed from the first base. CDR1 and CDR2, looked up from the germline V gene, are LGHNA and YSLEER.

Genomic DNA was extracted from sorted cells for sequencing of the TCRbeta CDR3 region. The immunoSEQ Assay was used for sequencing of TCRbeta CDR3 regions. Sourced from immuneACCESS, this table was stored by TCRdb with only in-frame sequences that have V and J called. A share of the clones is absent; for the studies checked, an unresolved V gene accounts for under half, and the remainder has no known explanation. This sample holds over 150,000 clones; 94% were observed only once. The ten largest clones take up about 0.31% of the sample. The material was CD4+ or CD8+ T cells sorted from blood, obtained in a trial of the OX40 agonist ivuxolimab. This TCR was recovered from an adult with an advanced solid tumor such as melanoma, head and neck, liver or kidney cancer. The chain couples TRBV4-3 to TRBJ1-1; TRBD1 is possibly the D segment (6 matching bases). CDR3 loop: CASSQDLGARTEAFF. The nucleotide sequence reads TGCGCCAGCAGCCAAGATCTGGGGGCGCGAACTGAAGCTTTCTTT.